A selection of T cell receptor beta chains follows, all from one sample in a study of monozygotic twins with inflammatory bowel disease. One entry per CDR3 protein, without DNA, is what TCRdb gives after re-calling the 5' RACE reads. The sample data list around 97,000 distinct CDR3 sequences. Sequenced material: blood. The receptors were gathered from a human donor with ulcerative colitis or Crohn's disease, or a healthy co-twin of an affected twin (not recorded which). Each CDR3 is given with its conserved first and last residue.

v_call	j_call	cdr3_aa
TRBV10-3	TRBJ1-5	CATNYREGQPQHF
TRBV9	TRBJ1-3	CASSAQGTSGNTIYF
TRBV7-9	TRBJ2-7	CASSLGGGRRVYEQYF
TRBV10-3	TRBJ2-2	CAHSPSDPGELFF
TRBV30	TRBJ1-5	CAWRRRDRVGLPQHF
TRBV7-9	TRBJ2-1	CASRGGSNEQFF
TRBV29-1	TRBJ2-3	CSVRYTDTQYF
TRBV11-1	TRBJ2-2	CATRGGTSNTGELFF
TRBV27	TRBJ1-6	CASSPTLPNSPLHF
TRBV6-1	TRBJ2-7	CASRGSVRVSYEQYF